This T cell receptor (beta chain) was sequenced for a study of blood T cell repertoires in COVID-19. Study-level background: T cells, B-cell-depleted T cells, or PBMCs supplied cDNA or gDNA.

The CDR3 length is 13 residues. From germline, CDR1 is ENHRY and CDR2 SYGVKD. After removal of 7 bases from V and 2 bases from J, the junction contained 5 bases not matched to a gene. In the original workflow: Reference gene primer amplification gave estimated nucleated cell counts. The repertoire was sequenced with immunoSEQ multiplex PCR; TCRdb's copy has only in-frame clones and lacks some. That table is the source of V, J and clone size, and D and trimming were worked out from the DNA. The repertoire has over 7,500 clones, about 81% of them found once; the top ten carry roughly 23%. Sequenced material: peripheral blood. The clonotype comes from a man in his sixties with active COVID-19. The rearrangement uses TRBV10-3 and TRBJ2-7, with TRBD1 identical over 7 bases. CDR3 sequence: CAIKGQAAYEQYF. In DNA, the CDR3 is TGTGCCATCAAAGGACAGGCCGCCTACGAGCAGTACTTC.